Listed here are 9 T cell receptor beta chains from one sample, sequenced in a study of cytomegalovirus exposure and HLA in healthy donors. The PCR had 60 Vbeta and 13 Jbeta primers. The repertoire was sequenced with immunoSEQ multiplex PCR; TCRdb's copy has only in-frame clones and lacks some. The repertoire includes around 80,000 clones, roughly 72% of them detected once, and about 9.1% sits in the top ten. Sequenced input: PBMCs. These receptors were obtained from a man between 40 and 49 years old in good health and CMV-seropositive.

V is TRBV7-9 and J is TRBJ1-3; TRBD1 might be the D (6 bases). Germline CDR1 SEHNR, CDR2 FQNEAQ (reference sequence). Trimming stripped 2 bases from V and 4 bases from J, with 9 bases between. CDR3 length equals 14 residues. The CDR3 is CASSLSQGGNTIYF. The CDR3 DNA follows: TGTGCCAGCAGCTTATCCCAGGGGGGAAACACCATATATTTT.

This clone has a single count. The DNA of the CDR3 is TGTGCCTGGAGAAGCGGGACAGGGTATAGCAATCAGCCCCAGCATTTT. Translation gives CAWRSGTGYSNQPQHF. The chain couples TRBV30 to TRBJ1-5, with 9 bases fitting TRBD1. The CDR3 loop spans 16 amino acids. V trimming: 3 bases; J trimming: 0 bases; junction bases outside the gene matches: 6. Germline CDR1 GTSNPN, CDR2 SVGIG (reference sequence). The variable domain in full, completed from reference TRBV30 and TRBJ1-5, reads SQTIHQWPATLVQPVGSPLSLECTVEGTSNPNLYWYRQAAGRGLQLLFYSVGIGQISSEVPQNLSASRPQDRQFILSSKKLLLSDSGFYLCAWRSGTGYSNQPQHFGDGTRLSIL.

The chain employs TRBV28 and TRBJ1-1, with D perhaps matching TRBD1 (5 bases). Deletions cut 5 bases from V and 2 bases from J, with 12 bases between. Germline V CDR1 and CDR2: MDHEN, SYDVKM. There are 14 residues in the CDR3. The CDR3, as DNA: TGTGCCAGCAGTCCGGGGGACCGCAACACTGAAGCTTTCTTT. Protein: CASSPGDRNTEAFF.

The chain couples TRBV11-2 to TRBJ1-1; TRBD1 might be the D (6 bases). Germline lookup yields CDR1 SGHAT and CDR2 FQNNGV. Trimming left V 5 bases short and J 0 bases short, with 10 bases between. The CDR3 contains 14 residues. This CDR3 reads CASSTGQMNTEAFF. In nucleotides, the CDR3 is TGTGCCAGCAGCACCGGACAGATGAACACTGAAGCTTTCTTT.

J is TRBJ1-1 and V is TRBV5-6, with a weak D call TRBD1 (5 bases). Germline loops: CDR1 SGHDT, CDR2 YYEEEE. The CDR3 consists of 16 residues. V lost 1 base and J lost 4, with 17 bases in between. Written as DNA, the CDR3 is TGTGCCAGCAGCTTGTTTAACGTAATGGGGGGCACTGAAGCTTTCTTT. Its protein product is CASSLFNVMGGTEAFF.

The chain uses TRBV18 and TRBJ2-6, with D tentatively TRBD2 (6 bases). The CDR3 length is 19 residues. Germline loops: CDR1 KGHSH, CDR2 LQKENI. V dropped 0 bases and J dropped 1 base, with 16 bases sitting between them. Written as DNA, the CDR3 is TGTGCCAGCTCACCACCGGCGGGAATTGTGTGGTCTGGGGCCAACGTCCTGACTTTC. This sequence encodes CASSPPAGIVWSGANVLTF.

The chain couples TRBV6-1 to TRBJ2-7, with TRBD2 identical over 13 bases. Trimming took 1 base from V and 3 from J; bases not matched to a gene: 0. Looked up from germline, CDR1 is MNHNS and CDR2 is SASEGT. This CDR3 has 15 amino acids. This CDR3 reads CASSEGTSGSYEQYF. CDR3 nucleotides: TGTGCCAGCAGTGAAGGGACTAGCGGGAGCTACGAGCAGTACTTC.

The chain joins TRBV2 to TRBJ1-6; 7 bases are shared with TRBD1. With 5 bases clipped from V and 7 bases from J, the junction kept 2 bases outside the gene matches. Germline-derived CDR1 and CDR2 are SNHLY and FYNNEI. The CDR3 is made up of 13 amino acids. The CDR3, as DNA: TGTGCCAGCAGTCCGACAGGGAATTCACCCCTCCACTTT. Amino acids: CASSPTGNSPLHF.

The CDR3 spells CASSQDLAAEAFF. The CDR3 DNA follows: TGCGCCAGCAGCCAAGATCTGGCGGCTGAAGCTTTCTTT. J is TRBJ1-1 and V is TRBV4-3; no definite D call. Germline V gene sequence: CDR1 LGHNA, CDR2 YSLEER. With 0 bases removed from V and 6 bases from J, the gap between germline ends came to 8 bases. This CDR3 is 13 amino acids long.